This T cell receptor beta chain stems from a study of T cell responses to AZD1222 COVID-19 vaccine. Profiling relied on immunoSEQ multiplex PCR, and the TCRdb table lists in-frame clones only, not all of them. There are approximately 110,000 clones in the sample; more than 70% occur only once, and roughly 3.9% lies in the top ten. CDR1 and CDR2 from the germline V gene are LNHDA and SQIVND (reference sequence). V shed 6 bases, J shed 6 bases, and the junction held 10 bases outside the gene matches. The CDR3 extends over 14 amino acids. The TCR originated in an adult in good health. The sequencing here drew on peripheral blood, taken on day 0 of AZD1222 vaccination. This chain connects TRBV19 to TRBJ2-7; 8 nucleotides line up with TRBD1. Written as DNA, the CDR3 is TGTGCCAGTAGGAGGACAGGGTCTATCTCCGAGCAGTACTTC. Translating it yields CASRRTGSISEQYF. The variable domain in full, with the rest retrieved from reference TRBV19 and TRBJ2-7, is DGGITQSPKYLFRKEGQNVTLSCEQNLNHDAMYWYRQDPGQGLRLIYYSQIVNDFQKGDIAEGYSVSREKKESFPLTVTSAQKNPTAFYLCASRRTGSISEQYFGPGTRLTVT.